The 8 T cell receptor beta chains listed next were all sequenced from one sample in a study of shared clonotypes between healthy human individuals. Sequencing was performed with immunoSEQ multiplex PCR; in TCRdb, only in-frame clones are kept and a portion is missing. The table includes approximately 350,000 clones, about 74% detected once. The sample comprised memory CD4+ T cells sorted from blood. Subset in this sample: CD45RA-negative fraction. Receptor source: a man aged 30 to 45 in good health.

V and J are TRBV6-5 and TRBJ1-5; D is perhaps TRBD1 (6 bases). The V gene lost 8 bases and the J gene lost 1 base, with 15 bases spanning the gap. The CDR3 has 15 residues. Germline-derived CDR1 and CDR2 are MNHEY and SVGAGI. The CDR3 spells CASAHTGRSNQPQHF. CDR3 sequence (DNA): TGTGCCAGCGCCCACACAGGGAGGAGCAATCAGCCCCAGCATTTT.

The V gene is TRBV6-1, the J gene TRBJ1-5, with D hard to call. Germline lookup yields CDR1 MNHNS and CDR2 SASEGT. CDR3 size: 14 residues. The V gene lost 6 bases and the J gene lost 1 base, with 10 bases spanning the gap. The CDR3 DNA reads TGTGCCAGCAGCCAGACGTACAGCAATCAGCCCCAGCATTTT. As protein: CASSQTYSNQPQHF.

The gene calls are TRBV9 and TRBJ2-7, with D hard to call. The germline V gene has CDR1 SGDLS and CDR2 YYNGEE. The CDR3 is made up of 15 amino acids. V was clipped by 0 bases and J by 0 bases, with 10 bases between them. The CDR3: CASSVEGSSSYEQYF. The CDR3 DNA reads TGTGCCAGCAGCGTAGAGGGCTCGAGCTCCTACGAGCAGTACTTC.

The chain uses TRBV6-1 and TRBJ2-5; the D is unclear. V lost 1 base and J lost 2, with 8 bases in between. Germline V gives CDR1 MNHNS, CDR2 SASEGT. The length of the CDR3 is 14 residues. CDR3 in amino acids: CASSEGVGQETQYF. CDR3 nucleotide sequence: TGTGCCAGCAGTGAAGGAGTAGGGCAAGAGACCCAGTACTTC.

The CDR3 DNA reads as TGTGCCAGCAGCTTCGTTGGACTAGCGGGAGGGACTGAGCAGTTCTTC. This translates into CASSFVGLAGGTEQFF. This sequence joins TRBV11-2 and TRBJ2-1, with 15 bases lining up with TRBD2. Germline CDR1 SGHAT, CDR2 FQNNGV. V lost 3 bases, J lost 9 bases, and 6 bases stayed unmatched. The CDR3 covers 16 residues.

On this clone: One end of the junction fails to match germline, which may point to a read error. This sequence joins TRBV7-1 and TRBJ2-6, with D perhaps matching TRBD1 (5 bases). TRBV7-1 belongs to the ORF category, with a function that is uncertain. This CDR3 has 18 amino acids. CDR3 sequence: CASSKGNTRTKSGQRPDF. In DNA, the CDR3 is TGTGCCAGCAGCAAGGGGAATACGAGGACAAAGTCGGGCCAACGTCCTGACTTC.

The gene calls are TRBV9 and TRBJ2-3, with TRBD2 matching 7 bases. Germline V gene data show CDR1 as SGDLS and CDR2 as YYNGEE. The CDR3 runs 12 residues. Losses at the gene ends were 1 base for V and 8 bases for J; bases not matched to a gene: 1. CDR3 sequence (DNA): TGTGCCAGCAGCGTACCGGGGGGTACGCAGTATTTT. Amino acid sequence: CASSVPGGTQYF.

The chain is built from TRBV5-1 and TRBJ2-3; TRBD1 matches 8 bases. V dropped 4 bases and J dropped 8; count of bases not matched to a gene: 9. The CDR3 totals 14 residues. The germline V gene encodes CDR1 SGHRS and CDR2 YFSETQ. This CDR3 is CASSTGTGGVTQYF. Written as DNA, the CDR3 is TGCGCCAGCAGCACCGGGACAGGAGGGGTTACGCAGTATTTT.